The TCR beta chain under discussion was sequenced for a study of blood T cells in healthy people across ages. Only a few counts were recorded for this clonotype. What it binds is unknown. CDR1 and CDR2 (germline): DFQATT, SNEGSKA (reference sequence). This CDR3 comprises 14 residues. V was pared by 3 bases and J by 4 bases, with 12 bases between. Peripheral blood from each donor was collected in a volume of 8 to 10 milliliters. Study-wide results and limits: Naive and antigen-experienced cells were not separated, limiting conclusive comparison. The study found more naive CD4+ cells and higher diversity in long-lived than aged donors.

Sample-barcoded 5' priming and a J-beta primer mix drove a second PCR of about 7 to 12 cycles. TCRdb reprocessed the 5' RACE reads with MiXCR, giving one entry per CDR3 protein. Of hundreds of thousands of distinct CDR3 sequences in the sample, roughly two fifths were seen once. This sequence was found in a man aged 80 or over in good health. The gene calls are TRBV20-1 and TRBJ1-4; tentatively, D is TRBD1 (5 bases). The sample comprised blood. This chain's CDR3 is CSASLGPLNEKLFF. CDR3 nucleotides: TGCAGTGCTAGCCTGGGGCCTCTTAATGAAAAACTGTTTTTT.